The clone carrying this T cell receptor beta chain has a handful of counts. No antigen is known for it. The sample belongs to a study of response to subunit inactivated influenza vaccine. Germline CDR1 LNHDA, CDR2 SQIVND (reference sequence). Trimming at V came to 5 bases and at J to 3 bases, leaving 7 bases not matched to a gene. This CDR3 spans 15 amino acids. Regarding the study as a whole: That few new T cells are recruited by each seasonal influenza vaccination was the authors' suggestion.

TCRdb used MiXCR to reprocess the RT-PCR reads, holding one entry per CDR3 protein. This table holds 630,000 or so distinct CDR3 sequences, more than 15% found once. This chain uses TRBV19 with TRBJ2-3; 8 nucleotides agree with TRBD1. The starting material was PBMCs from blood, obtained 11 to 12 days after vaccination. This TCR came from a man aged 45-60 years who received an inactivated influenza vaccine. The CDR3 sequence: CASSGGRGHTDTQYF. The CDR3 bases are TGTGCCAGTAGTGGCGGCAGGGGGCATACAGATACGCAGTATTTT. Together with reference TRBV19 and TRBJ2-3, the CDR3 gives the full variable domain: DGGITQSPKYLFRKEGQNVTLSCEQNLNHDAMYWYRQDPGQGLRLIYYSQIVNDFQKGDIAEGYSVSREKKESFPLTVTSAQKNPTAFYLCASSGGRGHTDTQYFGPGTRLTVL.